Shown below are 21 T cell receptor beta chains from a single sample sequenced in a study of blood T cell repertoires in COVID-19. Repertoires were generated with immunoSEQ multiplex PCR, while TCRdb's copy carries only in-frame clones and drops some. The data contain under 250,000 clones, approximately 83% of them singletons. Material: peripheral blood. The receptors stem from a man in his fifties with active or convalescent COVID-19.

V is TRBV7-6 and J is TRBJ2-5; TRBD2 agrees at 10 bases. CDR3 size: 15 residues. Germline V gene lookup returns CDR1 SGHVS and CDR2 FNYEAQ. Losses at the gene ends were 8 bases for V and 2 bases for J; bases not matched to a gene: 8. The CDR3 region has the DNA TGTGCCAGCGGTGAATTAGCGGGGGGACAAGAGACCCAGTACTTC. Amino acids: CASGELAGGQETQYF.

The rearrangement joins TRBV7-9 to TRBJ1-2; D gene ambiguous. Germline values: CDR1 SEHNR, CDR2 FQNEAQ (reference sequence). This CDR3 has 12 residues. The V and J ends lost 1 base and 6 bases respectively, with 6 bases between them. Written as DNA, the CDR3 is TGTGCCAGCAGCTTAGAACAAAATGGCTACACCTTC. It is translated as CASSLEQNGYTF.

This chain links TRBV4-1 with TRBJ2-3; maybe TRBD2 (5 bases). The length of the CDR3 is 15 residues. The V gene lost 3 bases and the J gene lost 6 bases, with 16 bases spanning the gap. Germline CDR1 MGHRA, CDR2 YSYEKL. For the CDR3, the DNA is TGCGCCAGCAGCCAGGCTCAAACTAGGGCGGATACGCAGTATTTT. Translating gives CASSQAQTRADTQYF.

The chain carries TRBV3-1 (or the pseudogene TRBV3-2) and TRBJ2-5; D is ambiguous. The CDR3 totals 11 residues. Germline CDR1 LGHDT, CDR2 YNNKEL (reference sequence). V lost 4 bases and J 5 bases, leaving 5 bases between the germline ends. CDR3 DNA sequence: TGTGCCAGCAGCCGCCAGGAGACCCAGTACTTC. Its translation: CASSRQETQYF.

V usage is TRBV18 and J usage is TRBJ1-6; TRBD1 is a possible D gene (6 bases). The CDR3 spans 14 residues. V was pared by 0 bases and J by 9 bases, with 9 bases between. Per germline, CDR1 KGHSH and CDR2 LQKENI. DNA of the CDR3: TGTGCCAGCTCACCACCGGGGGGGGCTTCACCCCTCCACTTT. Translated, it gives CASSPPGGASPLHF.

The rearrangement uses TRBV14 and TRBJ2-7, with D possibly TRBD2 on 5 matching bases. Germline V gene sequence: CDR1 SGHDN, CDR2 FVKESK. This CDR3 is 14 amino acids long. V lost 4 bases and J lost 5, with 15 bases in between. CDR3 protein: CASSPRASGNEQYF. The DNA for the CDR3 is TGTGCCAGCAGCCCGCGGGCTTCGGGGAACGAGCAGTACTTC. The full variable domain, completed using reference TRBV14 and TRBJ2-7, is EAGVTQFPSHSVIEKGQTVTLRCDPISGHDNLYWYRRVMGKEIKFLLHFVKESKQDESGMPNNRFLAERTGGTYSTLKVQPAELEDSGVYFCASSPRASGNEQYFGPGTRLTVT.

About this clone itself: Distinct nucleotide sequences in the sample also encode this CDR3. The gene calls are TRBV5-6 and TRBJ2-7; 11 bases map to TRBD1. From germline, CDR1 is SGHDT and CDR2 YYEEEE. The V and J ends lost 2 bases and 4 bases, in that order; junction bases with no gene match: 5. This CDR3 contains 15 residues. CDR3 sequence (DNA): TGTGCCAGCAGCTTAACGGGACAGGGGGTATACGAGCAGTACTTC. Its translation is CASSLTGQGVYEQYF.

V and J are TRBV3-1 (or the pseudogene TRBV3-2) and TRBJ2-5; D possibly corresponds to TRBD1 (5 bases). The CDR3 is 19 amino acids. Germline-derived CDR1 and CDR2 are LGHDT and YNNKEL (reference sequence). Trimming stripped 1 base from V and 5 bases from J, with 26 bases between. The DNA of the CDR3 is TGTGCCAGCAGCCAAGGAGACTGGCAGGGTTTTAACTTAGGGGAGACCCAGTACTTC. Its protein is CASSQGDWQGFNLGETQYF.

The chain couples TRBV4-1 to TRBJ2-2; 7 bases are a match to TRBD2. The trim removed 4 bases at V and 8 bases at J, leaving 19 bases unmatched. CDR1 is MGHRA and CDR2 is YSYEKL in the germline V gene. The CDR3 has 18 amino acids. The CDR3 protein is CASSLFFGGVGKVGELFF. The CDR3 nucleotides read TGCGCCAGCAGCCTCTTTTTTGGGGGGGTTGGGAAGGTAGGGGAGCTGTTTTTT.

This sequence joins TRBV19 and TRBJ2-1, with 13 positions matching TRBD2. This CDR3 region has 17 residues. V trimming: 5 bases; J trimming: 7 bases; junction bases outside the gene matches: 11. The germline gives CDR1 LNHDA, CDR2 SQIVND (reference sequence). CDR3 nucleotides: TGTGCCAGTAGTGTGACCGGACTAGCGGGGGATTTGAATGAGCAGTTCTTC. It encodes CASSVTGLAGDLNEQFF.

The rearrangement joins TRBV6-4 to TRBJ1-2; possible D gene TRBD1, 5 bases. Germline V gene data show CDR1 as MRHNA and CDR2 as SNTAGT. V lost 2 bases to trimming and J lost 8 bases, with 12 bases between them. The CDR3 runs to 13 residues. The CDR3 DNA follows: TGTGCCAGCAGTGACCCGACAGTTGAGGGCTACACCTTC. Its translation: CASSDPTVEGYTF.

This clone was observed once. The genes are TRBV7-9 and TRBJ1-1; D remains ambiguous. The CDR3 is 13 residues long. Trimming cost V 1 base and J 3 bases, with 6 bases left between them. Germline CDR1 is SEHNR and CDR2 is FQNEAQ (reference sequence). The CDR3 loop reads CASSLERDTEAFF. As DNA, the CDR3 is TGTGCCAGCAGCTTAGAAAGAGACACTGAAGCTTTCTTT.

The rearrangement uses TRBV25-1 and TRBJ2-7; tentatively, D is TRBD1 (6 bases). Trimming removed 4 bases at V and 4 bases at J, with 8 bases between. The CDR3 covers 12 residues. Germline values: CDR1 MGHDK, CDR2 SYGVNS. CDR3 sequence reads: CASSVRGYEQYF. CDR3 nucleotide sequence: TGTGCCAGCAGTGTCAGGGGATACGAGCAGTACTTC.

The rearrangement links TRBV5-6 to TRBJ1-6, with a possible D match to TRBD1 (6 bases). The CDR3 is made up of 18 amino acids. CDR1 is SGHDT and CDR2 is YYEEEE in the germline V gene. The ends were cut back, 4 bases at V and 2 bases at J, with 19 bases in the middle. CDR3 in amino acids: CASSPDQGSYTYNSPLHF. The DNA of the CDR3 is TGTGCCAGCAGCCCAGATCAGGGGTCCTATACCTATAATTCACCCCTCCACTTT.

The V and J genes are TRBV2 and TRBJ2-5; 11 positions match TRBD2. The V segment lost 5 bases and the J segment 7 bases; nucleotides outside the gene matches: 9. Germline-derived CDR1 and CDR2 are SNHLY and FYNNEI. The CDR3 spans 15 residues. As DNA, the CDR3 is TGTGCCAGCAGTTCACCGGGACTAGCGGCCGGGACCCAGTACTTC. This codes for CASSSPGLAAGTQYF.

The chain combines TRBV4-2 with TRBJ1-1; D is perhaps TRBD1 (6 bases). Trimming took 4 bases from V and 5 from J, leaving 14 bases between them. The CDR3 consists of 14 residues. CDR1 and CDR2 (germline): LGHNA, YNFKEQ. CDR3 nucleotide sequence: TGTGCCAGCAGCCGAAGGACAGACCAAACTGAAGCTTTCTTT. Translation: CASSRRTDQTEAFF.

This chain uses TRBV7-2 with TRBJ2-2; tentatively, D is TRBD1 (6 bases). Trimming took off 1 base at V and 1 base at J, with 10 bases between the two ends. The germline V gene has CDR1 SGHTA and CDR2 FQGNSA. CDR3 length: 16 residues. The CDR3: CASSLEARGNTGELFF. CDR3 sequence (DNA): TGTGCCAGCAGCTTAGAAGCCAGGGGGAACACCGGGGAGCTGTTTTTT.

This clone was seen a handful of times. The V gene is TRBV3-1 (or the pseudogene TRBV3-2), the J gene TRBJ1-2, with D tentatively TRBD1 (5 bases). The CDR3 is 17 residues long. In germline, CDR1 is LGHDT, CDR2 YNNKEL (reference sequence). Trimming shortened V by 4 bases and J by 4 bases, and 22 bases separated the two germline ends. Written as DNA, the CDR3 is TGTGCCAGCAGCCCCCCTCCGGCAGGGCGCCTTTTCTATGGCTACACCTTC. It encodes CASSPPPAGRLFYGYTF.

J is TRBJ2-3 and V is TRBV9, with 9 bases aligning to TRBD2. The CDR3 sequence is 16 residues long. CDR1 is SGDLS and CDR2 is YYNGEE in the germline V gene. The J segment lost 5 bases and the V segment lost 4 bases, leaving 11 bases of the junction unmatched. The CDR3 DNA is TGTGCCAGCAGCCCCCGTGGCGGGGGGGCCCTAGATACGCAGTATTTT. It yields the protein CASSPRGGGALDTQYF.

This chain's CDR3 is CASRRSPAETQYF. The CDR3 bases are TGTGCCAGCAGACGATCCCCCGCGGAGACCCAGTACTTC. The chain combines TRBV6-5 with TRBJ2-5, with no clear D. Trimming stripped 6 bases from V and 5 bases from J, with 13 bases between. The CDR3 length is 13 residues. Germline V gene sequence: CDR1 MNHEY, CDR2 SVGAGI.

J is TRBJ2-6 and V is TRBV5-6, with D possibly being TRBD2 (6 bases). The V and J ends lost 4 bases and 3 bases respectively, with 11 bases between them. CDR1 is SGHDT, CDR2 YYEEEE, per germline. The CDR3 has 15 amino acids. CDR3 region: CASSPGELGANVLTF. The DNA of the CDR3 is TGTGCCAGCAGCCCGGGGGAACTTGGGGCCAACGTCCTGACTTTC.